One T cell receptor (beta chain) is described in this entry. The Seattle patients, enrolled during active infection, were followed longitudinally. This sample was taken from a study of blood T cell repertoires in COVID-19. As for the study in general: Sources were T cells, B-cell-depleted T cells, or PBMCs; the material itself was cDNA or gDNA.

This CDR3 has 12 amino acids. The germline V gene has CDR1 ENHRY and CDR2 SYGVKD. Trimming shortened V by 2 bases and J by 8 bases, and 10 bases separated the two germline ends. Authors' processing steps: Amplification with reference gene primers provided the estimates of nucleated cell counts. Sequencing used immunoSEQ multiplex PCR; TCRdb keeps in-frame clones, though not all of them. Clonal size and the V and J genes are those of that table, whereas D and trimming came from the DNA. The sample consists of around 260,000 clones, 70% to 85% of them appearing once. J is TRBJ2-7 and V is TRBV10-3; perhaps TRBD2 as D (5 bases). The receptor was isolated from a human donor with COVID-19, enrolled during active disease. The donor label of this sample is uncertain. Material: peripheral blood. The CDR3 here is CAISERSSKQYF. For the CDR3, the DNA is TGTGCCATCAGTGAGCGATCTAGCAAGCAGTACTTC.